Below are 22 T cell receptor delta chains sequenced from a single sample in a study of γδ T cells in repeated Plasmodium falciparum infection. Gammadelta T cells were flow-sorted from PBMC into Vgamma9/Vdelta2+ and Vdelta2-negative populations for bulk analysis. TCRdb ran CATT on the multiplex PCR reads. Among around 49,000 delta-chain clones listed, approximately 1.8% were seen once. Material: gamma-delta T cells from blood. These receptors originate from a pool of human donors (malaria-infected and uninfected, not separated).

A word on this clone: TCRdb pairs this DNA with a much larger clone's protein that differs at residue 23, likely a read error; the protein shown was translated from the DNA. CDR3 residues: CALGELRLPTTLGVGRLYTDKLTF. The DNA of the CDR3 is TGTGCTCTTGGGGAACTACGCCTTCCTACAACGCTGGGGGTTGGTCGGCTTTACACCGATAAACTCACCTTT. The V segment is TRDV1, and no J call was made; the D call in the table, TRDD3, was not verified against the DNA. Looked up from germline, CDR1 is TSWWSYY and CDR2 is QGS. The CDR3 is 24 amino acids.

This clone was detected a few times. The TCRdb record carries a much larger clone's protein, which differs from this DNA's translation at residue 11; a read error is the likely cause, and the protein listed here is the DNA translation. The chain combines TRDV1 with TRDJ1; 8 nucleotides align to TRDD3. The J gene, not given by TCRdb, was assigned here from a germline match of the nucleotide sequence. With 0 bases clipped from V and 0 bases from J, the junction kept 15 bases outside the gene matches. CDR3 length: 20 residues. Germline V CDR1 and CDR2: TSWWSYY, QGS. CDR3 sequence: CALGELAYWGVHSHTDKLIF. DNA for the CDR3: TGTGCTCTTGGGGAACTCGCCTACTGGGGGGTACATAGCCACACCGATAAACTCATCTTT.

This clone has only a few counts. TCRdb's listed protein matches a much larger clone and diverges from this DNA's translation at residue 6, likely through a read error; the protein shown comes from the DNA. The chain uses TRDV3 and TRDJ1; 11 nucleotides line up with TRDD3. No J segment appears in TCRdb, so it was assigned here by matching the sequence to germline. Losses at the gene ends were 2 bases for V and 4 bases for J; bases not matched to a gene: 30. This CDR3 has 22 amino acids. CDR1 is TVYSNPD, CDR2 GDNSRS, per germline (reference sequence). CDR3 protein: CAFLQPLPRPPYLGDTSDKLIF. CDR3 DNA: TGTGCCTTTCTTCAACCTCTACCCCGTCCTCCGTACTTGGGGGATACGAGCGATAAACTCATCTTT.

Details on this clone: The protein that TCRdb holds for this DNA derives from a much larger clone and differs from the translated DNA at residue 13, which likely indicates a read error; the protein shown here is translated from the DNA. The rearrangement joins TRDV3 to TRDJ1, with 8 positions matching TRDD2. TCRdb carries no J gene annotation; the J gene was assigned here by matching the DNA with germline. The junction had 28 bases not matched to a gene; V was cut back by 1 base and J by 0 bases. The CDR3 contains 22 residues. CDR1 is TVYSNPD and CDR2 is GDNSRS in the germline V gene (reference sequence). The CDR3 here is CAFKAFLDFIYWRTSYTDKLIF. CDR3 in DNA: TGTGCCTTTAAGGCCTTCCTAGATTTTATTTACTGGAGGACGTCGTACACCGATAAACTCATCTTT.

Details on this clone: This could be a read error, since a much larger clone is one nucleotide away. The chain joins TRDV1 to TRDJ1, with 8 bases lining up with TRDD3. The J gene, not given by TCRdb, was assigned here from a germline match of the nucleotide sequence. The CDR3 covers 19 residues. With 1 base clipped from V and 3 bases from J, the junction kept 16 bases outside the gene matches. The germline CDR1 and CDR2 sequences are TSWWSYY and QGS. The CDR3 loop reads CALGERIPPHRLGADKLIF. CDR3 DNA sequence: TGTGCTCTTGGGGAACGGATCCCTCCCCACCGACTGGGGGCCGATAAACTCATCTTT.

Comment on this clone: This sequence is one base from a far larger clone and is likely a read error. Other nucleotide sequences in the sample specify the same CDR3. The chain links TRDV1 to TRDJ1, with 7 bases identical to TRDD3. The J gene, not given by TCRdb, was assigned here from a germline match of the nucleotide sequence. J was trimmed by 1 base and V by 5 bases; bases with no gene match: 31. The CDR3 is 23 amino acids. The germline gives CDR1 TSWWSYY, CDR2 QGS. CDR3 in DNA: TGTGCTCTTGGGCTATCGAGCCCCCCCCCTACTCTTTGGGGGACGACCCTCACCGATAAACTCATCTTT. Translation: CALGLSSPPPTLWGTTLTDKLIF.

Ten or more counts support this clone. This likely stems from a read error, as it lies one base from a far larger clone. Different DNA sequences within this sample yield the same CDR3. This chain links TRDV2 with TRDJ1, with 12 bases matching TRDD3. CDR1 is GEAIGNYY and CDR2 is EKD in the germline V gene. This CDR3 has 18 amino acids. Trimming removed 3 bases from V and 5 bases from J; junction bases left unmatched: 15. The CDR3 DNA reads as TGTGCCTGTGACCCGGTACTGGGGGATACAAGAGAGACTGATAAACTCATCTTT. Translating gives CACDPVLGDTRETDKLIF.

A few counts support this clone. The V gene call is TRDV1, and the J gene call is absent; the table's TRDD3 call for D was not verified on the DNA. CDR3 size: 25 residues. Per germline, CDR1 TSWWSYY and CDR2 QGS. In DNA, the CDR3 is TGTGCTCTTGGGGAACCCCTTTCGACAAATGTCTGGGGGATACCGTTCGACTGGGACACCCGACAGGTGTTTTTC. Translating gives CALGEPLSTNVWGIPFDWDTRQVFF.

In this sample, this clone turned up a few times. The translation of this DNA and the TCRdb protein of a much larger clone differ at residue 15, probably owing to a read error; the protein shown here is translated from the DNA. J gene calling gave no result, while the V gene is TRDV3; the D call in the table, TRDD3, was not verified against the DNA. The CDR3 totals 16 residues. CDR1 is TVYSNPD and CDR2 is GDNSRS in the germline V gene (reference sequence). The CDR3 DNA reads as TGTGCCTTCCCCTCGGGGGATACAACAAACACCGATAAACTCACCTTT. This translates into CAFPSGDTTNTDKLTF.

This clone was seen many times. It differs at one base from a far larger clone, so likely a read error. This rearrangement joins TRDV2 to TRDJ1; 8 positions match TRDD3. Unmatched junction bases numbered 2, after V lost 3 bases and J lost 0 bases. CDR3 length equals 14 residues. The germline V gene has CDR1 GEAIGNYY and CDR2 EKD. The CDR3 coding sequence is TGTGCCTGTGACGCACTGGGGGACACCGATAAACTCATCTTT. Amino acids: CACDALGDTDKLIF.

This clone was seen more than once but under ten times. The protein recorded in TCRdb matches a much larger clone and deviates from this DNA's translation at residue 8, suggesting a read error; the protein here is obtained by translating the DNA. The rearrangement links TRDV1 to TRDJ1; no clear D gene. TCRdb gives no J gene; it was assigned here by matching the DNA to germline. V was pared by 3 bases and J by 10 bases, with 18 bases between. Germline V lookup: CDR1 TSWWSYY, CDR2 QGS. This CDR3 is built from 14 residues. CDR3: CALGDPSDGIRLIF. Here the CDR3 DNA reads TGTGCTCTTGGGGACCCTAGTGACGGAATTAGACTCATCTTT.

This clone was seen a handful of times. The likely explanation is a read error, given a far larger clone one base away. Other DNA sequences in the same sample also yield this CDR3. The chain joins TRDV1 to TRDJ1, with TRDD3 as a possible D gene (6 bases). Matching the DNA to germline supplied the J gene, which TCRdb does not give. V was shortened by 5 bases and J by 2 bases, with 30 bases between the two germline ends. The CDR3 runs to 20 residues. Per germline, CDR1 TSWWSYY and CDR2 QGS. CDR3 residues: CALGRRGLRCGGKRTDKLIF. The DNA of the CDR3 is TGTGCTCTTGGGAGAAGGGGCTTACGGTGCGGGGGAAAACGTACCGATAAACTCATCTTT.

This clone was observed a handful of times. The TCRdb protein comes from a much larger clone and disagrees with this DNA's translation at residue 4, likely due to a read error; the protein given here is derived from the DNA. The chain carries TRDV1 and TRDJ1; D possibly corresponds to TRDD2 (6 bases). No J segment appears in TCRdb, so it was assigned here by matching the sequence to germline. The CDR3 has 22 residues. In germline, CDR1 is TSWWSYY, CDR2 QGS. The CDR3 sequence: CALRDAPSSLIHLIQYTDKLIF. The CDR3 DNA sequence: TGTGCTCTTAGGGACGCCCCTTCTTCCTTAATCCACCTGATCCAGTACACCGATAAACTCATCTTT.

This clone has only a few counts. A read error likely explains why the TCRdb protein, taken from a much larger clone, differs from this DNA's translation at residue 6; the protein shown is translated from the DNA. J is TRDJ1 and V is TRDV1; 8 bases agree with TRDD3. The J gene, absent from TCRdb, was called here by matching the DNA to germline. The CDR3 is 21 residues long. V dropped 5 bases and J dropped 1; count of bases not matched to a gene: 24. Germline V gene data show CDR1 as TSWWSYY and CDR2 as QGS. In nucleotides, the CDR3 is TGTGCTCTTGGGTCCTGTGGGGCCTACAATCCAAACTGGGGGGTCACCGATAAACTCATCTTT. Protein: CALGSCGAYNPNWGVTDKLIF.

This clone was picked up many times. The chain carries TRDV1 and TRDJ1; unclear D gene. The J gene is absent in TCRdb and was assigned here via DNA matching to germline. Germline CDR1 TSWWSYY, CDR2 QGS. V was trimmed by 5 bases and J by 0 bases, leaving 31 bases between them. The CDR3 totals 21 residues. In nucleotides, the CDR3 is TGTGCTCTTGGGACATTCCAAATGGATGATTATCTACTCATGTACACCGATAAACTCATCTTT. Its protein is CALGTFQMDDYLLMYTDKLIF.

This clone was recorded many times. One base separates it from a far larger clone, so it is likely a read error. The rearrangement uses TRDV1 and TRDJ1, with TRDD3 as a possible D gene (5 bases). Between the trimmed V and J ends, which lost 0 bases and 7 bases, there was a span of 54 bases. Germline loops: CDR1 TSWWSYY, CDR2 QGS. CDR3 length: 28 amino acids. CDR3 nucleotide sequence: TGTGCTCTTGGGGAACTCTCTCGCGAGGCCCCCGTCCCAGGACGCGTTTACTGGCCTCCCGGTGTATCGATTAAACTCATCTTT. Amino acid sequence: CALGELSREAPVPGRVYWPPGVSIKLIF.

Remarks on this clone: The amino acid sequence in TCRdb belongs to a much larger clone and departs from this DNA's translation at residue 10, likely a sequencing read error; the sequence shown is translated from the DNA. The J gene is TRDJ1, the V gene TRDV3; TRDD3 matches 8 bases. V lost 2 bases, J lost 8 bases, and 13 bases stayed unmatched. Germline V gene sequence: CDR1 TVYSNPD, CDR2 GDNSRS (reference sequence). The CDR3 extends over 14 amino acids. The CDR3 DNA reads as TGTGCCTTTCCGCGCTCCGGCTGGGGGAAGAAACTCATCTTT. Protein: CAFPRSGWGKKLIF.

This clone was seen ten or more times. TCRdb lists the protein of a much larger clone for this DNA, which differs at residue 5, so this is likely a read error; the protein given here is translated from the DNA itself. This rearrangement joins TRDV1 to TRDJ1, with D tentatively TRDD2 (5 bases). In germline, CDR1 is TSWWSYY, CDR2 QGS. The CDR3 runs 20 residues. V lost 4 bases and J 3 bases, leaving 30 bases between the germline ends. The CDR3 spells CALGGTYRPAWTFRPDKLIF. The CDR3 DNA reads TGTGCTCTTGGGGGAACCTACAGGCCGGCTTGGACATTCCGCCCCGATAAACTCATCTTT.

A remark on this clone: One base separates it from a far larger clone, so it is likely a read error. Other DNA variants within this sample encode the same CDR3. The rearrangement joins TRDV1 to TRDJ2; possibly TRDD3 for D (6 bases). The J gene is absent in TCRdb and was assigned here via DNA matching to germline. The CDR3 spans 22 residues. The germline V and J ends were trimmed by 4 bases and 0 bases, with 30 bases remaining between them. Germline V CDR1 and CDR2: TSWWSYY, QGS. The CDR3 loop is CALGGLPSRGDPESALTAQLFF. CDR3 nucleotides: TGTGCTCTTGGGGGACTTCCCTCCAGGGGGGACCCGGAATCGGCTTTGACAGCACAACTCTTCTTT.

In its sample, this clone was seen many times. TCRdb lists the protein of a much larger clone for this DNA, which differs at residue 12, so this is likely a read error; the protein given here is translated from the DNA itself. The V gene was identified as TRDV3, while no J gene was called; the table calls TRDD3, which could not be checked here. The CDR3 sequence is 13 residues long. Germline values: CDR1 TVYSNPD, CDR2 GDNSRS (reference sequence). The DNA of the CDR3 is TGTGCCTCCACGGCCTTCCGGGGCGATAAACTCACCTTT. This translates into CASTAFRGDKLTF.

In its sample, this clone was seen a few times. The amino acid sequence in TCRdb belongs to a much larger clone and departs from this DNA's translation at residue 6, likely a sequencing read error; the sequence shown is translated from the DNA. The chain links TRDV1 to TRDJ1, with 10 bases aligning to TRDD3. TCRdb supplies no J gene; here it was assigned by aligning the nucleotide sequence to germline. J gave up 1 base and V 3 bases, and 20 bases lay outside the gene matches. The CDR3 extends over 21 amino acids. Germline assignment: CDR1 TSWWSYY and CDR2 QGS. CDR3: CALGDPCVGGIRGPFTDKLIF. In nucleotides, the CDR3 is TGTGCTCTTGGGGATCCGTGTGTAGGGGGGATACGTGGTCCCTTCACCGATAAACTCATCTTT.

In this sample, this clone turned up many times. The rearrangement links TRAV29/DV5 to TRDJ1; 12 bases agree with TRDD3. TCRdb gives no J gene; it was assigned here by matching the DNA to germline. The CDR3 is 19 amino acids. The V and J ends lost 2 bases and 2 bases, in that order; junction bases with no gene match: 16. Germline V CDR1 and CDR2: NSMFDY, ISSIKDK. The CDR3 sequence: CAARLRLYWGIHQTDKLIF. CDR3 DNA: TGTGCAGCAAGGCTACGCCTGTACTGGGGGATACACCAGACCGATAAACTCATCTTT.